The next 7 T cell receptor beta chains were all read from a single sample in a study of T cells after yellow fever vaccination (dated by TCRdb to between 2018 and 2020). This specimen's treatment or condition label, per the study, means: live attenuated yellow fever vaccine strain. Receptor amplification or capture employed 5' RACE. Sequencer: Illumina NovaSeq 6000. The raw public reads went through TCRdb reprocessing: fastp at Q25, MiXCR clone calling, in-frame beta chains kept. Every CDR3 protein is listed once, alongside the most common genes and DNA of its rows. This sample has around 310,000 distinct CDR3 sequences in its table, and 3% to 4.5% of those were observed once. About 24% of the sample goes to the ten largest clones. This sample comprised PBMCs, obtained 5 days after the yellow fever booster vaccination. These receptors were obtained from a man aged 18 to 29 who received the YFV17D yellow fever vaccine.

This clonotype was seen more than once but under ten times. V and J are TRBV5-1 and TRBJ2-1; D not certain. Trimming took off 3 bases at V and 7 bases at J, with 8 bases between the two ends. CDR1 is SGHRS, CDR2 YFSETQ, per germline. The CDR3 sequence is 12 residues long. In DNA form, the CDR3 reads TGCGCCAGCAGCTGGACCACGAATGAGCAGTTCTTC. The encoded protein is CASSWTTNEQFF.

In its sample, this clonotype was seen a few times. The V call is TRBV6-5, the J call TRBJ1-5; no clear D gene. Between the trimmed V and J ends, which lost 7 bases and 1 base, there was a span of 11 bases. Germline CDR1 MNHEY, CDR2 SVGAGI. This CDR3 is built from 14 residues. As DNA, the CDR3 is TGTGCCAGCAACTCGCGGCGGAGCAATCAGCCCCAGCATTTT. Its protein is CASNSRRSNQPQHF.

The sample holds a few counts of this clonotype. V and J are TRBV29-1 and TRBJ1-2; D might be TRBD1 (5 bases). The V gene's germline CDR1 is SQVTM and CDR2 ANQGSEA. The CDR3 totals 11 residues. The V and J ends lost 8 bases and 5 bases respectively, with 12 bases between them. CDR3: CSSLGVYGYTF. In nucleotides, the CDR3 is TGCAGCTCCCTGGGGGTATATGGCTACACCTTC. The variable domain in full, completed from reference TRBV29-1 and TRBJ1-2, reads SAVISQKPSRDICQRGTSLTIQCQVDSQVTMMFWYRQQPGQSLTLIATANQGSEATYESGFVIDKFPISRPNLTFSTLTVSNMSPEDSSIYLCSSLGVYGYTFGSGTRLTVV.

Only a few counts were recorded for this clonotype. This rearrangement joins TRBV7-2 to TRBJ2-1; the D gene is possibly TRBD1 (7 bases). CDR1 and CDR2 (germline): SGHTA, FQGNSA. Trimming left V 2 bases short and J 9 bases short, with 17 bases between. CDR3 length equals 15 residues. The CDR3 DNA follows: TGTGCCAGCAGCTTAATGACAGGGAGGATTGGTGAGCAGTTCTTC. Translating it yields CASSLMTGRIGEQFF.

Written as DNA, the CDR3 is TGTGCCAGCAGCCCCCCGACAGGGCTTCCGGGGAATGAGCAGTTCTTC. Protein: CASSPPTGLPGNEQFF. This chain links TRBV16 with TRBJ2-1, with 7 bases fitting TRBD1. The CDR3 extends over 16 amino acids. Germline CDR1 and CDR2: KGHSY and FQNENV. Trimming removed 4 bases from V and 7 bases from J; junction bases left unmatched: 13.

This clonotype was seen many times. The V and J genes are TRBV5-1 and TRBJ2-4, with D possibly being TRBD1 (6 bases). The germline V gene encodes CDR1 SGHRS and CDR2 YFSETQ. This CDR3 has 14 amino acids. V dropped 2 bases and J dropped 8 bases, with 14 bases sitting between them. The CDR3 DNA reads as TGCGCCAGCAGCTTTGGACAGTTCAGGGACATTCAGTACTTC. Amino acids: CASSFGQFRDIQYF.

The chain uses TRBV2 and TRBJ1-2; TRBD1 is a possible D gene (6 bases). This CDR3 is built from 14 residues. V lost 7 bases, J lost 3 bases, and 15 bases lay in between. The germline V gene has CDR1 SNHLY and CDR2 FYNNEI. The CDR3 coding sequence is TGTGCCAGCACCCCGGGACAATCAGACTATGGCTACACCTTC. Its translation: CASTPGQSDYGYTF.